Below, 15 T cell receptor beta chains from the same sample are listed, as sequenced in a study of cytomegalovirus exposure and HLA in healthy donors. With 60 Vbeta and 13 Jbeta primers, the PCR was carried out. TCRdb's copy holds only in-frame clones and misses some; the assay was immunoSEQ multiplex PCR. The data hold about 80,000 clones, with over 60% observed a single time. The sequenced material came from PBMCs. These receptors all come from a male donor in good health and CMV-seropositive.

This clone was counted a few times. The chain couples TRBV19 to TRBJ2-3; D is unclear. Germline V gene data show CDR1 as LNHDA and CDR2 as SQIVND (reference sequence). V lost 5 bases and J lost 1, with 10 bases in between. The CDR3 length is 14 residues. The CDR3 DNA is TGTGCCAGTAGTCGGCTAGTTGGCACAGATACGCAGTATTTT. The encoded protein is CASSRLVGTDTQYF.

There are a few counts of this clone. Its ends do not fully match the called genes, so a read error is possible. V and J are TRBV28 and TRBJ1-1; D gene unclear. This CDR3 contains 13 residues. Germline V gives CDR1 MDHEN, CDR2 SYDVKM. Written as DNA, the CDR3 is TGTGCCAGCAGTTTATCCCCTACCGGAGAAGGTTTCTTT. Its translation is CASSLSPTGEGFF.

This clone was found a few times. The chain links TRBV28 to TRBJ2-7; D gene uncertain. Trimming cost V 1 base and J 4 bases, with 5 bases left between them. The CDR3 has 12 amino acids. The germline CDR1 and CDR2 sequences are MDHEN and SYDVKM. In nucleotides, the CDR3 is TGTGCCAGCAGTTTATTTCAATACGAGCAGTACTTC. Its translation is CASSLFQYEQYF.

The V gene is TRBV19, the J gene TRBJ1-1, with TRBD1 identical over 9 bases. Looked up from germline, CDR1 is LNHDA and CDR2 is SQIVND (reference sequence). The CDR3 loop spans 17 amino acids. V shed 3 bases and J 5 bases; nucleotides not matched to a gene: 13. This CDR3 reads CASSILPGTGMGTEAFF. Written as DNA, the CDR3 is TGTGCCAGTAGTATCCTCCCAGGGACAGGGATGGGAACTGAAGCTTTCTTT.

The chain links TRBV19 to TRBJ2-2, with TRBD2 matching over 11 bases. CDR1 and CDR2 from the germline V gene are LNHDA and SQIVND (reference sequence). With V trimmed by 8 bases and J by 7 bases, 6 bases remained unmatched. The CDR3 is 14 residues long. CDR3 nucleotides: TGTGCCAGTGCGTTAGCGGGGGGGATCGGGGAGCTGTTTTTT. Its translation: CASALAGGIGELFF.

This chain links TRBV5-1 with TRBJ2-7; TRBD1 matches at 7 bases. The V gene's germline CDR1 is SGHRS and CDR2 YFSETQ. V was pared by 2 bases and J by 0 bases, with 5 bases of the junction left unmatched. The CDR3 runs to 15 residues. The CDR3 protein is CASSFGQESSYEQYF. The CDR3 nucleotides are TGCGCCAGCAGCTTCGGACAGGAAAGCTCCTACGAGCAGTACTTC.

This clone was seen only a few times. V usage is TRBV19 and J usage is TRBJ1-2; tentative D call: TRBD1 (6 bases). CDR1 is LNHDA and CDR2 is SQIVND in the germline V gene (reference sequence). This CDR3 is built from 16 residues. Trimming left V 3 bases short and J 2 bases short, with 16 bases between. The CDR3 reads CASSIFQGTPNYGYTF. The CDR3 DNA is TGTGCCAGTAGTATCTTCCAGGGGACCCCAAACTATGGCTACACCTTC.

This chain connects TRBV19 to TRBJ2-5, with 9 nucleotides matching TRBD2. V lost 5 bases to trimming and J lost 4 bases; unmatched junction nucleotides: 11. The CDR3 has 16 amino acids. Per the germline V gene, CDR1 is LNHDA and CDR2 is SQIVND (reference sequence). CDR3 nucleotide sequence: TGTGCCAGTAGTCTCTCACCCCGACTAGCGGTAGAGACCCAGTACTTC. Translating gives CASSLSPRLAVETQYF.

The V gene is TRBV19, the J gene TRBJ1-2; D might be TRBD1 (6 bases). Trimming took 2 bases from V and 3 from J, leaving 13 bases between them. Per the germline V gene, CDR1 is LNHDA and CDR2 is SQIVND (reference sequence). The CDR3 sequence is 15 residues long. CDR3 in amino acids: CASSIHRETYYGYTF. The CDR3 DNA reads TGTGCCAGTAGTATACACAGGGAGACCTACTATGGCTACACCTTC.

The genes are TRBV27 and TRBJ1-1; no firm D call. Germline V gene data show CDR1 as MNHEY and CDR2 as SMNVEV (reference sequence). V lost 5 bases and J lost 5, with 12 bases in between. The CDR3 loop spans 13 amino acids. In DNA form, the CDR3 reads TGTGCCAGCAGTCCTTACAGTGTAACTGAAGCTTTCTTT. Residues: CASSPYSVTEAFF.

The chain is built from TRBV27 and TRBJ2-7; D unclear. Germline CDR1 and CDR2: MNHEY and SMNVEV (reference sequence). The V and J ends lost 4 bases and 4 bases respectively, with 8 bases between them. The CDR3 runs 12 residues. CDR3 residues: CASSSHTYEQYF. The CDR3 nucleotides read TGTGCCAGCAGTTCCCATACTTACGAGCAGTACTTC.

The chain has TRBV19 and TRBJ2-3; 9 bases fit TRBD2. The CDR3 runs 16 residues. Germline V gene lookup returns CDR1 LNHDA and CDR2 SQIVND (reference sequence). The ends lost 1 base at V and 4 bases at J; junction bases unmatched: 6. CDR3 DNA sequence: TGTGCCAGTAGTATAGGGGGAAGCGGGGGGCCAGATACGCAGTATTTT. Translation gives CASSIGGSGGPDTQYF.

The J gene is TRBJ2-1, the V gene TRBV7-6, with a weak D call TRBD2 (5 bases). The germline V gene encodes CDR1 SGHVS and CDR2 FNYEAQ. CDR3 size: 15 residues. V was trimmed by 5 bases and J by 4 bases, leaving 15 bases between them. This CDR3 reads CASSPRGSEYNEQFF. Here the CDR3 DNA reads TGTGCCAGCAGCCCCCGCGGTAGCGAATACAATGAGCAGTTCTTC.

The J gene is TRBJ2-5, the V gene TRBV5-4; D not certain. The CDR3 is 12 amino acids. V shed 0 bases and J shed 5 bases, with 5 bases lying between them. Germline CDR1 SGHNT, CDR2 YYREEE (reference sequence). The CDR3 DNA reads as TGTGCCAGCAGCTTGGCCCGGGAGACCCAGTACTTC. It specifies CASSLARETQYF.

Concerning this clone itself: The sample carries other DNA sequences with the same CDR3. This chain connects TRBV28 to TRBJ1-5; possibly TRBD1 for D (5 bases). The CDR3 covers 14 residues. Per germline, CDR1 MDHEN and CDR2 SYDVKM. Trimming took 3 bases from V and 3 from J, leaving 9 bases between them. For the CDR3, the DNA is TGTGCCAGCAGTTTGGGGGGGTCCAATCAGCCCCAGCATTTT. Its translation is CASSLGGSNQPQHF.